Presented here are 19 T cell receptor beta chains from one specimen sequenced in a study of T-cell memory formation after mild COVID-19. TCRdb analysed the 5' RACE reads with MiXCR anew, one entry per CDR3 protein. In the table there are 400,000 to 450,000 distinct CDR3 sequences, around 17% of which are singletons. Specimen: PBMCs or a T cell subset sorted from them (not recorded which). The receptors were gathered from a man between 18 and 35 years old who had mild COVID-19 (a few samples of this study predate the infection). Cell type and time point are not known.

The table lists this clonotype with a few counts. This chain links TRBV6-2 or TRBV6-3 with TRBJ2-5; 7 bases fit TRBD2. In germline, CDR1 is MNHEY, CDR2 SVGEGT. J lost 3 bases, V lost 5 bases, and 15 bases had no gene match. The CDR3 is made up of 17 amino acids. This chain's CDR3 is CASSHHGAGRRKETQYF. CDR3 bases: TGTGCCAGCAGTCACCATGGAGCGGGACGCCGAAAAGAGACCCAGTACTTC.

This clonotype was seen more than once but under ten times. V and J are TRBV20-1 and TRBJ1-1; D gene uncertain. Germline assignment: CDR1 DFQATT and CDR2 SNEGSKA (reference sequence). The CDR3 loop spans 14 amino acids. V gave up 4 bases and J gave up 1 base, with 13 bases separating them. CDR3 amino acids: CSAISGGWNTEAFF. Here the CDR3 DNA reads TGCAGTGCTATCTCTGGAGGGTGGAACACTGAAGCTTTCTTT.

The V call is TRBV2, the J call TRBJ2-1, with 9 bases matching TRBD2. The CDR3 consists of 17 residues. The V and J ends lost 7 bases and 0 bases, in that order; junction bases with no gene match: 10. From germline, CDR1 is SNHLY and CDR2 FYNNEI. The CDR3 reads CASILPGLASSYNEQFF. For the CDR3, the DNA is TGTGCCAGCATCCTTCCGGGACTAGCCAGCTCCTACAATGAGCAGTTCTTC.

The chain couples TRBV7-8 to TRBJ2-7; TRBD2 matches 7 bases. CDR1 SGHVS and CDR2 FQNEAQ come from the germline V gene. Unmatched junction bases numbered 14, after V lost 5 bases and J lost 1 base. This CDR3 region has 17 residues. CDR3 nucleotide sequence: TGTGCCAGCAGCCCCGGGGCTAGCGGATCTATTTCCTACGAGCAGTACGTC. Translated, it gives CASSPGASGSISYEQYV.

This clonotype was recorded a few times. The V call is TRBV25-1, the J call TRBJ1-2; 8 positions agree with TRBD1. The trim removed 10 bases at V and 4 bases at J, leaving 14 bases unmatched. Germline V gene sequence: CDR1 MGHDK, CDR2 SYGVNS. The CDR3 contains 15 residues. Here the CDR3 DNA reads TGTGCCACCCCGGACAGGGCGGACCGAGGCTATGGCTACACCTTC. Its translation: CATPDRADRGYGYTF.

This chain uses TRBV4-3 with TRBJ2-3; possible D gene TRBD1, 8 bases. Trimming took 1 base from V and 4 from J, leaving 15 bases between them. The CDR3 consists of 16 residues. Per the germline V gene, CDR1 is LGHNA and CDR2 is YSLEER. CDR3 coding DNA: TGCGCCAGCAGCCAAGGGGAGGGACAGGCTGCAGATACGCAGTATTTT. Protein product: CASSQGEGQAADTQYF.

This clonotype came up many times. The DNA of the CDR3 is TGTGCCAGCAGCTTCGGGGGATCAGATACGCAGTATTTT. Amino acid sequence: CASSFGGSDTQYF. The chain recombines TRBV7-6 with TRBJ2-3, with D maybe TRBD2 (6 bases). Germline V lookup: CDR1 SGHVS, CDR2 FNYEAQ. V lost 3 bases and J lost 4, with 8 bases in between. The CDR3 runs to 13 residues.

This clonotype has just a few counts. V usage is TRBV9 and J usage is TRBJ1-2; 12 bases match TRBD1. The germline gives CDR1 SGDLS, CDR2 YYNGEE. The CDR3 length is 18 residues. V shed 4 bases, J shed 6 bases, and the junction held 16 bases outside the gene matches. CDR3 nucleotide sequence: TGTGCCAGCAGCACCTATTCCGGGACAGGGGGCTCACGAAATGGCTACACCTTC. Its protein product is CASSTYSGTGGSRNGYTF.

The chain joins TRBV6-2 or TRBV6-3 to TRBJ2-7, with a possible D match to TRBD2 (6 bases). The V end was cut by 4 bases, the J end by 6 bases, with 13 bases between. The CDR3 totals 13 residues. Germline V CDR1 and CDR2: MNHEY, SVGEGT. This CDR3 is CASSWGLRREQYF. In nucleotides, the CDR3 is TGTGCCAGCAGTTGGGGACTGAGACGCGAGCAGTACTTC.

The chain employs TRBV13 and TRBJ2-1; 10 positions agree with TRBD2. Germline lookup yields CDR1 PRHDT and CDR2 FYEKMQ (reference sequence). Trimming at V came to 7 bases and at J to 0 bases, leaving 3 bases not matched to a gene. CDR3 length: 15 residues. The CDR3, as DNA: TGTGCCAGCACTGAGCGGGGGGGCTCCTACAATGAGCAGTTCTTC. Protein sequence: CASTERGGSYNEQFF. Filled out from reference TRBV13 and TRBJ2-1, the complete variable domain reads AAGVIQSPRHLIKEKRETATLKCYPIPRHDTVYWYQQGPGQDPQFLISFYEKMQSDKGSIPDRFSAQQFSDYHSELNMSSLELGDSALYFCASTERGGSYNEQFFGPGTRLTVL.

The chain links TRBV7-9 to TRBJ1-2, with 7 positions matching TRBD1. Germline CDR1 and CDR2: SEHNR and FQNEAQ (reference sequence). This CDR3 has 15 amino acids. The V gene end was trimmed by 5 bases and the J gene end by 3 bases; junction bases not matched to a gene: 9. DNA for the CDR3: TGTGCCAGCAGCCCAGGGACAGCAAAGGACTATGGCTACACCTTC. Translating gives CASSPGTAKDYGYTF. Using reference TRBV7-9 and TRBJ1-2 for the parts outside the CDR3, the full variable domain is DTGVSQNPRHKITKRGQNVTFRCDPISEHNRLYWYRQTLGQGPEFLTYFQNEAQLEKSRLLSDRFSAERPKGSFSTLEIQRTEQGDSAMYLCASSPGTAKDYGYTFGSGTRLTVV.

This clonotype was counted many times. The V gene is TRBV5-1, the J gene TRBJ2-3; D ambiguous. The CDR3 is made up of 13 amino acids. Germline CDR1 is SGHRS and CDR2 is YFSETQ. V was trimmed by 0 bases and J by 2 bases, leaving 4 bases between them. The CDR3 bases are TGCGCCAGCAGCTTGGCCTACACAGATACGCAGTATTTT. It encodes CASSLAYTDTQYF.

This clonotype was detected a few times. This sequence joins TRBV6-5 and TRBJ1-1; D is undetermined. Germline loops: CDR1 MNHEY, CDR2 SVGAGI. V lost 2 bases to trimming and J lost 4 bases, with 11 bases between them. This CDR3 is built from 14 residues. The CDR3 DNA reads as TGTGCCAGCAGTTACAAGGGTTTGGGCACTGAAGCTTTCTTT. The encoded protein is CASSYKGLGTEAFF.

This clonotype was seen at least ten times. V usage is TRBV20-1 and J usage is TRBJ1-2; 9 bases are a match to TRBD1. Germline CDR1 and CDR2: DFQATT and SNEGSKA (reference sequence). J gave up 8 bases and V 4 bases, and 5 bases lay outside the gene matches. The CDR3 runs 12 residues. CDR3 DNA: TGCAGTGCTACTCCGACAGGGGGGGGCTACACCTTC. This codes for CSATPTGGGYTF.

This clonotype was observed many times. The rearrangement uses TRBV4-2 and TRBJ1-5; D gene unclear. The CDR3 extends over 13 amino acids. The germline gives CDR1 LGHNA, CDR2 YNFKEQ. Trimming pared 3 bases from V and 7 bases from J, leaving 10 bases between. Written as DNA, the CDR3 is TGTGCCAGCAGCCAGAGGGAATTCCAGCCCCAGCATTTT. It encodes CASSQREFQPQHF.

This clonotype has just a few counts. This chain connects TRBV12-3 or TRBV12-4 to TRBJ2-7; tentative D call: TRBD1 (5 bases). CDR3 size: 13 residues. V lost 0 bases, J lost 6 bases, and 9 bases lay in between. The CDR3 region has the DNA TGTGCCAGCAGTTTAGCGCAGGGTTCCGAGCAGTACTTC. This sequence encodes CASSLAQGSEQYF.

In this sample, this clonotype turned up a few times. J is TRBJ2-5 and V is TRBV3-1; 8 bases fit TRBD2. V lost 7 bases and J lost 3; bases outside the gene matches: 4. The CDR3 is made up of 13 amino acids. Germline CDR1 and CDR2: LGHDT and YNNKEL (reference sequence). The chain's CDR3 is CASKFSGEETQYF. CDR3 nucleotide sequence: TGTGCCAGCAAATTTAGCGGGGAAGAGACCCAGTACTTC.

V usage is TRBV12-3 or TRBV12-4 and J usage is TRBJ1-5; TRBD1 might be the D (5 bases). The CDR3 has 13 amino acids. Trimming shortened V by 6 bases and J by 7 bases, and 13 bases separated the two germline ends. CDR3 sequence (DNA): TGTGCCAGCAGGGGGCAAACCGGCCAGCCCCAGCATTTT. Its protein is CASRGQTGQPQHF.

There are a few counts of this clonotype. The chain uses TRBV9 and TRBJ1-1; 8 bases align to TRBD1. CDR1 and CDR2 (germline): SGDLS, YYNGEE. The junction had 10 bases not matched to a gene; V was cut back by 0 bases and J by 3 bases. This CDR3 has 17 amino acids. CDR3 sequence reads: CASSVEGQVSTDTEAFF. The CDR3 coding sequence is TGTGCCAGCAGCGTAGAGGGACAGGTATCCACGGACACTGAAGCTTTCTTT.